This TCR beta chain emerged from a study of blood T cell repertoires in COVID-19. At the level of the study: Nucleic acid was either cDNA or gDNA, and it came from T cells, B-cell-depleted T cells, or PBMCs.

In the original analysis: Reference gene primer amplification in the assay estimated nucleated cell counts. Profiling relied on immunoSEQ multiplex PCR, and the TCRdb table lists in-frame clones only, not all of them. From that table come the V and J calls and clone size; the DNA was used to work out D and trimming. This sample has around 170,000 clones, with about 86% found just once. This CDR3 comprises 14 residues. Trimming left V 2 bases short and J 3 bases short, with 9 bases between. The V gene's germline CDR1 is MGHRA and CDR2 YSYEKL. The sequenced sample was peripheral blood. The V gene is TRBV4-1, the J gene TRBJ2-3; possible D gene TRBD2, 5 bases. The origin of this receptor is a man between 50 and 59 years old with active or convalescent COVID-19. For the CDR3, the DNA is TGCGCCAGCAGCCAACTAGCTGAAACAGATACGCAGTATTTT. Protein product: CASSQLAETDTQYF.